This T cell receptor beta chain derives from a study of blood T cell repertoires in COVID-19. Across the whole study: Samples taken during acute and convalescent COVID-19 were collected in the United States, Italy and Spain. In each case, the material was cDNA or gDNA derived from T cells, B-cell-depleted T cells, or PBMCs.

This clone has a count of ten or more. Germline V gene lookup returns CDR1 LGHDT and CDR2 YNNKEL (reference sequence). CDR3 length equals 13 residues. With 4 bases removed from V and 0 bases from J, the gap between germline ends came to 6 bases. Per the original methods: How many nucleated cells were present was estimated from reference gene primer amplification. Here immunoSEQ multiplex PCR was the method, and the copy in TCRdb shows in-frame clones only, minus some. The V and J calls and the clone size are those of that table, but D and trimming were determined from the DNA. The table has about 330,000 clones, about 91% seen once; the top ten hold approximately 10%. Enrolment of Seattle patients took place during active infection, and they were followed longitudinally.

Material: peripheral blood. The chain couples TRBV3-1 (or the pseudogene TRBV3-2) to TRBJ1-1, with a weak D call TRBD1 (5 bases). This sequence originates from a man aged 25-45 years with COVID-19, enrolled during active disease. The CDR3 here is CASSRGVNTEAFF. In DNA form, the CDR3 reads TGTGCCAGCAGCCGGGGGGTGAACACTGAAGCTTTCTTT.